The 9 T cell receptor beta chains below come from one sample, sequenced in a study of T cell changes during pregnancy in multiple sclerosis. Libraries were prepared by immunoSEQ multiplex PCR; TCRdb keeps only in-frame clonotypes and omits some of them. Among 70,000 to 95,000 clones listed, roughly 94% were seen once. Specimen: peripheral blood, collected after pregnancy. The receptors stem from a female donor in good health, enrolled as a control in a pregnancy study.

This clone was observed a single time. V usage is TRBV5-6 and J usage is TRBJ2-1; TRBD2 matches 10 bases. V shed 4 bases, J shed 9 bases, and the junction held 7 bases outside the gene matches. Germline values: CDR1 SGHDT, CDR2 YYEEEE. There are 14 residues in the CDR3. CDR3 coding DNA: TGTGCCAGCAGCGAAGCGGGAGGGCCGGGTGAGCAGTTCTTC. Protein sequence: CASSEAGGPGEQFF.

The V gene is TRBV5-6, the J gene TRBJ2-3, with D perhaps TRBD2 (5 bases). V gave up 10 bases and J gave up 6 bases, with 24 bases separating them. CDR1 and CDR2 (germline): SGHDT, YYEEEE. The CDR3 extends over 15 amino acids. For the CDR3, the DNA is TGTGCCGGTCGTCCCCAAGGGAGCCCCAGTGATACGCAGTATTTT. This encodes CAGRPQGSPSDTQYF.

This rearrangement joins TRBV7-2 to TRBJ1-2; D may be TRBD1 (6 bases). There are 14 residues in the CDR3. Germline values: CDR1 SGHTA, CDR2 FQGNSA. V shed 4 bases and J shed 5 bases, with 14 bases lying between them. The CDR3, as DNA: TGTGCCAGCAGCTCACAGGGTTTGGGTTATGGCTACACCTTC. This translates into CASSSQGLGYGYTF.

The chain combines TRBV7-2 with TRBJ1-1, with 10 bases identical to TRBD1. Germline loops: CDR1 SGHTA, CDR2 FQGNSA. V lost 5 bases to trimming and J lost 4 bases; unmatched junction nucleotides: 4. The CDR3 covers 14 residues. The DNA of the CDR3 is TGTGCCAGCAGCCTACGGACAGGGGGCACTGAAGCTTTCTTT. Its translation: CASSLRTGGTEAFF.

The rearrangement links TRBV5-1 to TRBJ1-1; TRBD1 matches at 8 bases. Germline V CDR1 and CDR2: SGHRS, YFSETQ. The CDR3 contains 13 residues. The V segment lost 4 bases and the J segment 4 bases; nucleotides outside the gene matches: 3. CDR3 protein: CASSTTGVTEAFF. DNA of the CDR3: TGCGCCAGCAGCACGACAGGGGTCACTGAAGCTTTCTTT.

This clone is a singleton in its sample. The chain uses TRBV7-2 and TRBJ1-2, with 8 bases that match TRBD1. This CDR3 has 15 amino acids. The trim removed 5 bases at V and 1 base at J, leaving 6 bases unmatched. The germline V gene encodes CDR1 SGHTA and CDR2 FQGNSA. The CDR3 spells CASSPGTGLNYGYTF. The CDR3 DNA reads as TGTGCCAGCAGCCCCGGGACAGGCCTTAACTATGGCTACACCTTC.

V is TRBV27 and J is TRBJ2-7; weak D call: TRBD2 (6 bases). The CDR3 consists of 16 residues. V was shortened by 6 bases and J by 3 bases, with 21 bases between the two germline ends. CDR1 is MNHEY and CDR2 is SMNVEV in the germline V gene (reference sequence). This CDR3 is CASRPTRDFSFYEQYF. The DNA for the CDR3 is TGTGCCAGCAGACCCACCCGGGACTTTTCCTTCTACGAGCAGTACTTC.

This clone showed up just once. The chain has TRBV25-1 and TRBJ2-2, with 9 positions matching TRBD1. The CDR3 has 17 residues. Germline CDR1 is MGHDK and CDR2 is SYGVNS. J gave up 4 bases and V 1 base, and 7 bases lay outside the gene matches. Here the CDR3 DNA reads TGTGCCAGCAGTGAATTCCCTCCGACAGGGGGCACCGGGGAGCTGTTTTTT. Amino acid sequence: CASSEFPPTGGTGELFF.

This clone has a single count. The chain employs TRBV29-1 and TRBJ1-4; D is possibly TRBD1 (5 bases). Germline V gene sequence: CDR1 SQVTM, CDR2 ANQGSEA. V shed 1 base and J shed 8 bases, with 8 bases lying between them. This CDR3 contains 12 residues. CDR3 sequence reads: CSVEAGSEKLFF. The CDR3 coding sequence is TGCAGCGTTGAAGCAGGGTCAGAAAAACTGTTTTTT. The variable domain in full, with the rest retrieved from reference TRBV29-1 and TRBJ1-4, is SAVISQKPSRDICQRGTSLTIQCQVDSQVTMMFWYRQQPGQSLTLIATANQGSEATYESGFVIDKFPISRPNLTFSTLTVSNMSPEDSSIYLCSVEAGSEKLFFGSGTQLSVL.